These 3 T cell receptor beta chains originate from one sample sequenced in a study of T cells after yellow fever vaccination. From the 5' RACE reads, TCRdb called clonotypes with MiXCR, one entry per CDR3 protein. The sample includes 95,000 to 100,000 distinct CDR3 sequences, about 5.8% of them seen just once. This specimen consisted of CD8+ T cells sorted from PBMCs, obtained 10 days after the yellow fever booster vaccination. The source of these receptors is a man aged 18 to 30 who received the YFV17D yellow fever vaccine.

This clonotype was observed at least ten times. V is TRBV6-6 and J is TRBJ1-1; maybe TRBD1 (6 bases). Germline assignment: CDR1 MNHNY and CDR2 SVGAGI (reference sequence). The V gene lost 0 bases and the J gene lost 1 base, with 6 bases spanning the gap. The CDR3 length is 14 residues. The chain's CDR3 is CASSYSQGNTEAFF. The CDR3 coding sequence is TGTGCCAGCAGTTACTCACAGGGGAACACTGAAGCTTTCTTT.

J is TRBJ2-1 and V is TRBV6-2 or TRBV6-3; D unresolved. CDR1 is MNHEY, CDR2 SVGEGT, per germline. This CDR3 region has 14 residues. V lost 2 bases to trimming and J lost 4 bases, with 9 bases between them. CDR3 sequence reads: CASSYVLEYNEQFF. The DNA for the CDR3 is TGTGCCAGCAGTTACGTCCTAGAATACAATGAGCAGTTCTTC.

The sample holds a few counts of this clonotype. J is TRBJ2-3 and V is TRBV7-3, with 7 nucleotides matching TRBD2. Germline CDR1 is SGHTA and CDR2 is FQGTGA. J was trimmed by 2 bases and V by 4 bases; bases with no gene match: 6. The CDR3 is 15 amino acids. The CDR3 here is CASSSRGYPTDTQYF. CDR3 DNA sequence: TGTGCCAGCAGCTCGCGGGGGTATCCCACAGATACGCAGTATTTT.